What follows describes a single T cell receptor beta chain. Its antigen is unknown. The sample is drawn from a study of cytomegalovirus exposure and HLA in healthy donors. As for the study in general: For the approximately 420 genotyped donors, about 79% fell within the Caucasian-associated ancestry cluster.

J lost 7 bases, V lost 3 bases, and 5 bases had no gene match. The CDR3 loop spans 14 amino acids. CDR1 and CDR2 from the germline V gene are GTSNPN and SVGIG (reference sequence). General observations from the study: Later work found most CMV-associated TCR beta chains apparently HLA-restricted. A previous analysis found most TCR beta V segments productive roughly 87% or roughly 30% of the time.

PCR involved 60 Vbeta and 13 Jbeta primers. Sequenced by immunoSEQ multiplex PCR; TCRdb stores in-frame clones only, minus some. The sample yields over 150,000 clones, 60% to 85% seen once. Participants comprised healthy donors of bone marrow. The sequencing input was PBMCs. This sequence was found in a man aged 25-45 years in good health and CMV-seropositive. This chain uses TRBV30 with TRBJ2-3, with 12 bases identical to TRBD2. The CDR3 DNA reads as TGTGCCTGGAGCCTAGCGGGGGGGCTAAATACGCAGTATTTT. It translates to CAWSLAGGLNTQYF. Filled out from reference TRBV30 and TRBJ2-3, the complete variable domain reads SQTIHQWPATLVQPVGSPLSLECTVEGTSNPNLYWYRQAAGRGLQLLFYSVGIGQISSEVPQNLSASRPQDRQFILSSKKLLLSDSGFYLCAWSLAGGLNTQYFGPGTRLTVL.